This T cell receptor (beta chain) was retrieved from a study of circulating CD8 cells and anti-PD-1 response in melanoma. Study-level findings and limits: Only baseline and M1 samples entered the published repertoire comparisons. At M1, fewer than 7% of TRB clonotypes appeared in multiple subsets. No tumor material was available, so peptide assays assessed reactivity.

Sorting of live CD3+CD8+TCRalphabeta+ cells by PD-1 and/or TIGIT gave four subsets. Trimming at V came to 6 bases and at J to 5 bases, leaving 8 bases not matched to a gene. The CDR3 sequence is 15 residues long. The germline gives CDR1 LNHDA, CDR2 SQIVND (reference sequence). In this sample, this clonotype is large (0.1 to 1%). Its target is not known. TCR libraries were prepared from around 15 ng of total RNA with the QIAseq Immune Repertoire TCR panel. A single record per CDR3 protein comes from TCRdb applying MiXCR to the reads. The repertoire holds approximately 1,200 distinct CDR3 sequences, with 9.8% as singletons.

The chain carries TRBV19 and TRBJ2-1, with 9 bases lining up with TRBD2. Sequences were derived from CD8+ T cells from PBMCs, sampled at baseline or after one month of anti-PD-1 therapy (not recorded which). This receptor was taken from a human donor with melanoma. CDR3 in amino acids: CASRRASGGNNEQFF. CDR3 bases: TGTGCCAGTAGACGCGCCAGCGGGGGGAACAATGAGCAGTTCTTC. Complete variable domain (other parts from reference TRBV19 and TRBJ2-1): DGGITQSPKYLFRKEGQNVTLSCEQNLNHDAMYWYRQDPGQGLRLIYYSQIVNDFQKGDIAEGYSVSREKKESFPLTVTSAQKNPTAFYLCASRRASGGNNEQFFGPGTRLTVL.